These 17 T cell receptor beta chains came from one sample sequenced in a study of regulatory T cells in long-lasting Graves disease. TCR beta libraries were built with iRepertoire HTBI primers and Arm-PCR of CDR3 regions. Using its own MiXCR run on the multiplex PCR reads, TCRdb lists one record per CDR3 protein. The sample includes roughly 350,000 distinct CDR3 sequences, around 15% of them seen just once. Time point meaning: newly diagnosed GD, antithyroid drugs for less than 3 months. From PBMCs, RNA was extracted and then used to make the TCR library. These data are also associated with another study on T cells in Graves' hyperthyroidism and ophthalmopathy.

The material was peripheral blood mononuclear cells (PBMCs), obtained at new diagnosis, from a patient treated with antithyroid drugs. Receptor source: a woman aged 18-30 years with Graves disease.

At least ten counts were recorded for this clonotype. J is TRBJ1-1 and V is TRBV30; D remains unclear. V lost 0 bases and J lost 4, with 15 bases in between. Germline V gives CDR1 GTSNPN, CDR2 SVGIG (reference sequence). This CDR3 region has 15 residues. CDR3 region: CAWSVWGGKSTEAFF. The CDR3, as DNA: TGTGCCTGGAGTGTATGGGGAGGGAAGTCCACTGAAGCTTTCTTT.

This clonotype was observed a few times. The V gene is TRBV5-6, the J gene TRBJ1-3; D perhaps matches TRBD1 (6 bases). Germline V gene data show CDR1 as SGHDT and CDR2 as YYEEEE. V was shortened by 3 bases and J by 0 bases, with 10 bases between the two germline ends. This CDR3 contains 15 residues. This CDR3 reads CASSWKTGSGNTIYF. CDR3 bases: TGTGCCAGCAGCTGGAAGACAGGCTCTGGAAACACCATATATTTT.

This clonotype was recorded a few times. This chain connects TRBV9 to TRBJ2-7; D is perhaps TRBD2 (5 bases). V shed 4 bases and J shed 2 bases, with 16 bases lying between them. Germline CDR1 is SGDLS and CDR2 is YYNGEE. The CDR3 spans 15 residues. The chain's CDR3 is CASSLGTGNPYEQYF. The CDR3 DNA is TGTGCCAGCAGCCTCGGAACGGGAAACCCCTACGAGCAGTACTTC.

This clonotype was counted at least ten times. The chain joins TRBV2 to TRBJ2-3, with unresolved D. The V gene's germline CDR1 is SNHLY and CDR2 FYNNEI. V gave up 5 bases and J gave up 4 bases, with 13 bases separating them. This CDR3 has 14 amino acids. CDR3 DNA: TGTGCCAGCAGTCGGAGACCCGAGTCAGATACGCAGTATTTT. It is translated as CASSRRPESDTQYF.

This clonotype was detected only a few times. The gene calls are TRBV20-1 and TRBJ1-1; no definite D call. Germline CDR1 is DFQATT and CDR2 is SNEGSKA (reference sequence). CDR3 size: 12 residues. With 0 bases removed from V and 8 bases from J, the gap between germline ends came to 10 bases. The CDR3 DNA reads TGCAGTGCTAGAGATCTCGTCGCGGAAGCTTTCTTT. Amino acid sequence: CSARDLVAEAFF.

This clonotype has just one count. This chain links TRBV19 with TRBJ2-2; D ambiguous. V gave up 2 bases and J gave up 7 bases, with 11 bases separating them. Germline loops: CDR1 LNHDA, CDR2 SQIVND (reference sequence). The CDR3 is 14 residues long. Here the CDR3 DNA reads TGTGCCAGTAGTATATGGAGTTTGGGCGGGGAGCTGTTTTTT. It encodes CASSIWSLGGELFF. The full variable domain, completed using reference TRBV19 and TRBJ2-2, is DGGITQSPKYLFRKEGQNVTLSCEQNLNHDAMYWYRQDPGQGLRLIYYSQIVNDFQKGDIAEGYSVSREKKESFPLTVTSAQKNPTAFYLCASSIWSLGGELFFGEGSRLTVL.

The chain recombines TRBV11-2 with TRBJ1-6; no definite D call. V dropped 4 bases and J dropped 2 bases, with 9 bases sitting between them. Germline lookup yields CDR1 SGHAT and CDR2 FQNNGV. CDR3 size: 15 residues. CDR3: CASSSGLTYNSPLHF. The DNA of the CDR3 is TGTGCCAGCAGCTCCGGACTGACCTATAATTCACCCCTCCACTTT.

This clonotype showed up just a few times. The V and J genes are TRBV6-1 and TRBJ2-1, with TRBD2 identical over 7 bases. V lost 8 bases, J lost 4 bases, and 14 bases stayed unmatched. The CDR3 totals 16 residues. The germline gives CDR1 MNHNS, CDR2 SASEGT. The DNA for the CDR3 is TGTGCCAGCTTCCAAAGGGGAGGGCGGGCATACAATGAGCAGTTCTTC. Protein sequence: CASFQRGGRAYNEQFF.

The chain is built from TRBV3-1 and TRBJ2-7; 9 nucleotides match TRBD2. Trimming cost V 1 base and J 3 bases; bases outside gene matches: 4. The CDR3 covers 15 residues. Looked up from germline, CDR1 is LGHDT and CDR2 is YNNKEL (reference sequence). CDR3 loop: CASSQGSGRNYEQYF. CDR3 bases: TGTGCCAGCAGCCAAGGGAGCGGGAGGAACTACGAGCAGTACTTC.

This clonotype has just a few counts. The chain combines TRBV9 with TRBJ2-2; a possible D gene is TRBD2 (5 bases). The CDR3 runs 17 residues. The V and J ends lost 0 bases and 7 bases respectively, with 19 bases between them. The germline CDR1 and CDR2 sequences are SGDLS and YYNGEE. This chain's CDR3 is CASSVAEGAPEFGELFF. CDR3 bases: TGTGCCAGCAGCGTAGCAGAGGGTGCCCCTGAGTTCGGGGAGCTGTTTTTT.

This chain uses TRBV29-1 with TRBJ2-1; D remains unclear. Germline V gene sequence: CDR1 SQVTM, CDR2 ANQGSEA. This CDR3 contains 11 residues. The ends were cut back, 2 bases at V and 9 bases at J, with 8 bases in the middle. CDR3 coding DNA: TGCAGCGTTGAATCTCTTCGTGAGCAGTTCTTC. Translated: CSVESLREQFF.

This clonotype was seen at least ten times. The V gene is TRBV28, the J gene TRBJ1-5; D is possibly TRBD1 (6 bases). From germline, CDR1 is MDHEN and CDR2 SYDVKM. CDR3 length: 13 residues. The V end lost 4 bases, the J end lost 6 bases, and 10 bases lay between the germline ends. The CDR3 protein is CASSWEGGQPQHF. The CDR3 coding sequence is TGTGCCAGCAGTTGGGAGGGGGGTCAGCCCCAGCATTTT.

This clonotype was recorded many times. One end of the junction does not line up with germline, which may come from a read error. The chain carries TRBV12-3 or TRBV12-4 and TRBJ2-7; 11 bases match TRBD1. The CDR3 consists of 14 residues. The CDR3 loop reads CASSLGTGGYEQYF. CDR3 bases: TGTGCCAGCAGCTTAGGGACAGGGGGCTACGAGCAGTACTTC.

This clonotype was seen at least ten times. V gene TRBV20-1 combines with J gene TRBJ2-7, with TRBD2 matching 11 bases. V gave up 4 bases and J gave up 5 bases; unmatched junction bases: 7. Germline CDR1 DFQATT, CDR2 SNEGSKA (reference sequence). The CDR3 extends over 14 amino acids. The CDR3 bases are TGCAGTGCTACACCCCCGACTAGCGGGAACGAGCAGTACTTC. It specifies CSATPPTSGNEQYF.

This clonotype occurred many times. This chain connects TRBV3-1 to TRBJ2-7; 9 bases match TRBD1. This CDR3 region has 15 residues. The J segment lost 4 bases and the V segment lost 2 bases, leaving 6 bases of the junction unmatched. Germline V CDR1 and CDR2: LGHDT, YNNKEL (reference sequence). Here the CDR3 reads CASSQPGQGRYEQYF. The CDR3 nucleotides read TGTGCCAGCAGCCAACCGGGACAGGGCAGGTACGAGCAGTACTTC.

Points on this clonotype: A far larger clone is off by one base, so a read error is likely. J is TRBJ2-3 and V is TRBV11-2; no reliable D call. The end of the DNA is better explained by TRBJ2-4, so the J call may be wrong. The germline gives CDR1 SGHAT, CDR2 FQNNGV. The CDR3 is 15 residues long. CDR3 in amino acids: CATRAYTSRSYDQYF. The CDR3 coding sequence is TGTGCCACCCGAGCTTATACATCAAGGTCCTACGATCAGTACTTC.

Only a few counts were recorded for this clonotype. The chain recombines TRBV6-1 with TRBJ1-1; D remains unclear. V was pared by 3 bases and J by 5 bases, with 16 bases between. The CDR3 has 15 amino acids. Germline V lookup: CDR1 MNHNS, CDR2 SASEGT. This chain's CDR3 is CASSDLGSVGTEAFF. The CDR3 nucleotides read TGTGCCAGCAGTGACCTGGGAAGCGTTGGTACTGAAGCTTTCTTT.